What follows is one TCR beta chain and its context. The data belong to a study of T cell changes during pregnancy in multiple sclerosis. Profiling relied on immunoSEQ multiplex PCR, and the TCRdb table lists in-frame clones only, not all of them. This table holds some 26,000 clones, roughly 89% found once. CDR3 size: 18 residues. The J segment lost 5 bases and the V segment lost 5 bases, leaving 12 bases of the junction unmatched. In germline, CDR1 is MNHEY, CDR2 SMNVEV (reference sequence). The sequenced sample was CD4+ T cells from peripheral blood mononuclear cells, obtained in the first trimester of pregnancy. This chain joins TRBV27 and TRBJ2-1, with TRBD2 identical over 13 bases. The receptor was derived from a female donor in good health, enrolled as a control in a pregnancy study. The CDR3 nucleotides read TGTGCCAGCAGTCCCGGGACTAGCGGGACTACCCGCAACAATGAGCAGTTCTTC. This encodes CASSPGTSGTTRNNEQFF.